This TCR beta chain appears in the sequencing data of a study of CD8 T cells in Susac syndrome. Findings and limits, study-wide: There was no clonal expansion in the CD4+ T cell repertoires of Susac syndrome.

RNA in amounts of about 0.45 to 1 ug was reverse transcribed with random hexamers. TCRdb redid the calling of the immunoSEQ multiplex PCR reads with MiXCR, one entry per CDR3 protein. The sample has about 180,000 distinct CDR3 sequences, under 95% seen once. The CDR3 runs 15 residues. V lost 0 bases, J lost 0 bases, and 10 bases lay in between. Germline V gives CDR1 DFQATT, CDR2 SNEGSKA (reference sequence). In the case of this clonotype: What it binds is unknown.

This rearrangement joins TRBV20-1 to TRBJ2-3, with D unclear. The sequence was obtained from a human donor with Susac syndrome. Specimen: CD4+ T cells from PBMCs. The CDR3 loop is CSARDPGLSTDTQYF. CDR3 bases: TGCAGTGCTAGAGATCCCGGGCTTAGCACAGATACGCAGTATTTT.